The 23 T cell receptor beta chains below all came from one sample that was sequenced in a study of PD-1 blockade in classical Hodgkin lymphoma. Clones were read by immunoSEQ multiplex PCR, and TCRdb kept only the in-frame ones, dropping some. The sample yields about 43,000 clones, approximately 70% seen once. Every single patient, without exception, relapsed after autologous stem cell transplantation, and brentuximab vedotin exposure varied. Sequences were derived from peripheral blood mononuclear cells (PBMCs), sampled before the second cycle of nivolumab. Receptor source: a human donor with classical Hodgkin lymphoma.

The V call is TRBV7-8, the J call TRBJ2-1; the match to TRBD2 covers 7 bases. J lost 0 bases, V lost 0 bases, and 2 bases had no gene match. CDR1 is SGHVS and CDR2 is FQNEAQ in the germline V gene. The CDR3 loop spans 16 amino acids. CDR3 sequence (DNA): TGTGCCAGCAGCTTAGCACGGACTAGCTCCTACAATGAGCAGTTCTTC. It yields the protein CASSLARTSSYNEQFF.

The chain uses TRBV5-8 and TRBJ2-3; 12 bases map to TRBD2. With 0 bases clipped from V and 0 bases from J, the junction kept 8 bases outside the gene matches. CDR3 length equals 19 residues. Germline V gives CDR1 SGHTS, CDR2 YDEGEE. CDR3 sequence reads: CASSLVQTSGGASTDTQYF. In DNA, the CDR3 is TGTGCCAGCAGCTTGGTCCAGACTAGCGGGGGTGCTAGCACAGATACGCAGTATTTT. Full variable domain (rest looked up from reference TRBV5-8 and TRBJ2-3): EAGVTQSPTHLIKTRGQQATLRCSPISGHTSVYWYQQALGLGLQFLLWYDEGEERNRGNFPPRFSGRQFPNYSSELNVNALELEDSALYLCASSLVQTSGGASTDTQYFGPGTRLTVL.

The V and J genes are TRBV28 and TRBJ2-5; D possibly uses TRBD1 or TRBD2 (6 bases each). The germline V gene has CDR1 MDHEN and CDR2 SYDVKM. Deletions cut 1 base from V and 5 bases from J, with 17 bases between. This CDR3 spans 16 amino acids. CDR3 protein: CASSLSGGWGPETQYF. The CDR3 bases are TGTGCCAGCAGTTTATCCGGGGGCTGGGGTCCCGAGACCCAGTACTTC.

The count of this clone is one. The chain employs TRBV4-2 and TRBJ2-7, with unresolved D. Germline CDR1 is LGHNA and CDR2 is YNFKEQ. Trimming stripped 0 bases from V and 7 bases from J, with 4 bases between. The CDR3 length is 11 residues. CDR3 DNA sequence: TGTGCCAGCAGCCAAGAGCGTGAGCAGTACTTC. This codes for CASSQEREQYF.

By share of the sample, this clone is medium-sized. The gene calls are TRBV19 and TRBJ1-5; D unclear. CDR3 size: 13 residues. Germline V gives CDR1 LNHDA, CDR2 SQIVND (reference sequence). Deletions cut 7 bases from V and 3 bases from J, with 10 bases between. The CDR3 nucleotides are TGTGCCAGTATGTGGGGAAACAATCAGCCCCAGCATTTT. This translates into CASMWGNNQPQHF.

This chain uses TRBV7-2 with TRBJ1-5, with a possible D match to TRBD1 (5 bases). Germline V gene sequence: CDR1 SGHTA, CDR2 FQGNSA. The CDR3 has 17 residues. With 8 bases removed from V and 0 bases from J, the gap between germline ends came to 20 bases. The CDR3 sequence: CASAPNQAGNSNQPQHF. CDR3 coding DNA: TGTGCCAGCGCTCCCAACCAGGCAGGGAATAGCAATCAGCCCCAGCATTTT. The variable domain in full, with the rest retrieved from reference TRBV7-2 and TRBJ1-5, is GAGVSQSPSNKVTEKGKDVELRCDPISGHTALYWYRQSLGQGLEFLIYFQGNSAPDKSGLPSDRFSAERTGGSVSTLTIQRTQQEDSAVYLCASAPNQAGNSNQPQHFGDGTRLSIL.

This chain links TRBV30 with TRBJ1-4; unclear D gene. Per the germline V gene, CDR1 is GTSNPN and CDR2 is SVGIG (reference sequence). This CDR3 has 13 amino acids. CDR3: CAVAMQVNEKLFF. As DNA, the CDR3 is TGTGCGGTTGCGATGCAGGTTAATGAAAAACTGTTTTTT.

The chain has TRBV29-1 and TRBJ2-7; 9 bases align to TRBD1. Germline assignment: CDR1 SQVTM and CDR2 ANQGSEA. The CDR3 spans 14 residues. V lost 6 bases and J lost 0; bases outside the gene matches: 6. CDR3 protein: CSVFGQGSSYEQYF. CDR3 nucleotide sequence: TGCAGCGTCTTCGGACAGGGGAGCTCCTACGAGCAGTACTTC.

V usage is TRBV6-1 and J usage is TRBJ1-2, with 7 positions matching TRBD1. With V trimmed by 2 bases and J by 0 bases, 3 bases remained unmatched. This CDR3 is 15 amino acids long. The germline CDR1 and CDR2 sequences are MNHNS and SASEGT. In DNA, the CDR3 is TGTGCCAGCAGTGAACGGGACAGCGCTAACTATGGCTACACCTTC. This translates into CASSERDSANYGYTF.

V and J are TRBV7-3 and TRBJ2-1; a weak D match, TRBD1 (5 bases). Trimming removed 5 bases at V and 9 bases at J, with 17 bases between. This CDR3 is 14 amino acids long. Germline CDR1 reads SGHTA; CDR2 reads FQGTGA. The CDR3 DNA reads TGTGCCAGCAGCCCAACAACCGCAAGGGGTGAGCAGTTCTTC. It is translated as CASSPTTARGEQFF.

This clone occurred once. The chain links TRBV7-6 to TRBJ2-2; 12 bases line up with TRBD1. Germline V CDR1 and CDR2: SGHVS, FNYEAQ. V lost 4 bases to trimming and J lost 6 bases; unmatched junction nucleotides: 18. This CDR3 has 20 residues. The CDR3 nucleotides read TGTGCCAGCAGCTACCCCAACCGCCGGGACAGGGGGCAATTGGCCGGGGAGCTGTTTTTT. This encodes CASSYPNRRDRGQLAGELFF. The full variable domain, with the rest looked up from reference TRBV7-6 and TRBJ2-2, is GAGVSQSPRYKVTKRGQDVALRCDPISGHVSLYWYRQALGQGPEFLTYFNYEAQQDKSGLPNDRFSAERPEGSISTLTIQRTEQRDSAMYRCASSYPNRRDRGQLAGELFFGEGSRLTVL.

The chain uses TRBV7-2 and TRBJ2-5; D remains unclear. Between the trimmed V and J ends, which lost 3 bases and 2 bases, there was a span of 1 base. The CDR3 has 11 residues. The germline V gene has CDR1 SGHTA and CDR2 FQGNSA. The CDR3 bases are TGTGCCAGCAGCTTTCAAGAGACCCAGTACTTC. Encoded protein: CASSFQETQYF. The variable domain in full, with the rest retrieved from reference TRBV7-2 and TRBJ2-5, is GAGVSQSPSNKVTEKGKDVELRCDPISGHTALYWYRQSLGQGLEFLIYFQGNSAPDKSGLPSDRFSAERTGGSVSTLTIQRTQQEDSAVYLCASSFQETQYFGPGTRLLVL.

The table lists this clone with many counts. The chain uses TRBV5-1 and TRBJ1-2; D gene ambiguous. This CDR3 contains 15 residues. V gave up 0 bases and J gave up 4 bases, with 13 bases separating them. The germline V gene has CDR1 SGHRS and CDR2 YFSETQ. The CDR3 here is CASSLAGGGVYGYTF. The CDR3 DNA is TGCGCCAGCAGCTTGGCGGGCGGTGGGGTCTATGGCTACACCTTC.

The chain carries TRBV6-5 and TRBJ1-6, with D maybe TRBD1 (5 bases). V was trimmed by 6 bases and J by 4 bases, leaving 13 bases between them. Germline V gene sequence: CDR1 MNHEY, CDR2 SVGAGI. The length of the CDR3 is 15 residues. CDR3 sequence: CASRGAGIYNSPLHF. The CDR3 DNA follows: TGTGCCAGCAGAGGGGCAGGGATTTATAATTCACCCCTCCACTTT.

The genes are TRBV4-3 and TRBJ2-7; weak D call: TRBD2 (6 bases). Trimming pared 1 base from V and 3 bases from J, leaving 13 bases between. Germline V gives CDR1 LGHNA, CDR2 YSLEER. The CDR3 sequence is 15 residues long. The CDR3 region is CASSQGGGHGYEQYF. DNA of the CDR3: TGCGCCAGCAGCCAAGGGGGAGGACACGGCTACGAGCAGTACTTC.

This clone was counted a few times. This chain joins TRBV7-9 and TRBJ2-1; D ambiguous. Trimming took 5 bases from V and 7 from J, leaving 3 bases between them. CDR3 length: 10 residues. CDR1 SEHNR and CDR2 FQNEAQ come from the germline V gene (reference sequence). The CDR3 is CASSPNEQFF. CDR3 in DNA: TGTGCCAGCAGCCCGAATGAGCAGTTCTTC.

V gene TRBV4-2 combines with J gene TRBJ2-1; D is unclear. The germline CDR1 and CDR2 sequences are LGHNA and YNFKEQ. Deletions cut 0 bases from V and 12 bases from J, with 15 bases between. CDR3 size: 14 residues. As DNA, the CDR3 is TGTGCCAGCAGCCAAGACTCCAGCAGTGAGGCGCAGTTCTTC. It yields the protein CASSQDSSSEAQFF.

This clone has only a few counts. The chain recombines TRBV4-1 with TRBJ1-1; D is ambiguous. The germline V and J ends were trimmed by 0 bases and 8 bases, with 7 bases remaining between them. This CDR3 spans 12 amino acids. Germline CDR1 and CDR2: MGHRA and YSYEKL. The CDR3 loop is CASSQDWREAFF. DNA of the CDR3: TGCGCCAGCAGCCAAGATTGGCGCGAAGCTTTCTTT.

The rearrangement uses TRBV19 and TRBJ1-1, with D uncertain. V was pared by 10 bases and J by 5 bases, with 14 bases between. This CDR3 is built from 12 residues. The germline gives CDR1 LNHDA, CDR2 SQIVND (reference sequence). Here the CDR3 reads CATDDKVTEAFF. The CDR3 DNA reads TGTGCCACGGACGACAAAGTAACTGAAGCTTTCTTT.

The rearrangement uses TRBV9 and TRBJ1-3, with 7 bases lining up with TRBD1. Losses at the gene ends were 4 bases for V and 0 bases for J; bases not matched to a gene: 4. The CDR3 runs to 15 residues. CDR1 and CDR2 from the germline V gene are SGDLS and YYNGEE. Here the CDR3 DNA reads TGTGCCAGCAGCCGACAGGGTACCTCTGGAAACACCATATATTTT. Amino acids: CASSRQGTSGNTIYF.

The CDR3 DNA reads TGTGCCAGCAGGTTTGGTTTGGGGAATGAGCAGTTCTTC. It encodes CASRFGLGNEQFF. The rearrangement uses TRBV6-5 and TRBJ2-1; D is unclear. V dropped 6 bases and J dropped 7 bases, with 13 bases sitting between them. Germline lookup yields CDR1 MNHEY and CDR2 SVGAGI. The CDR3 spans 13 residues.

There are a few counts of this clone. V usage is TRBV27 and J usage is TRBJ2-2, with D possibly TRBD1 on 5 matching bases. The CDR3 extends over 15 amino acids. V lost 6 bases and J lost 2, with 13 bases in between. Germline V CDR1 and CDR2: MNHEY, SMNVEV (reference sequence). In DNA, the CDR3 is TGTGCCAGCAGCCCCCAAACAGGAAACACCGGGGAGCTGTTTTTT. Its translation is CASSPQTGNTGELFF.

The gene calls are TRBV19 and TRBJ2-1; D is ambiguous. Germline V gene sequence: CDR1 LNHDA, CDR2 SQIVND (reference sequence). Trimming left V 3 bases short and J 6 bases short, with 9 bases between. This CDR3 contains 13 residues. The CDR3 is CASSIGQINEQFF. The CDR3 DNA is TGTGCCAGTAGTATCGGGCAGATCAATGAGCAGTTCTTC.